Listed below are T cell receptor beta chains from one sample, sequenced in a study of blood T cell repertoires in COVID-19. Here immunoSEQ multiplex PCR was the method, and the copy in TCRdb shows in-frame clones only, minus some. The sample holds 200,000 to 300,000 clones, approximately 90% seen once. The sequenced sample consisted of PBMCs or T cells enriched from blood (not recorded which). These receptors came from a woman aged 40 to 49 with acute COVID-19. The CDR3 runs from the conserved cysteine through the conserved F or W. Fields, in order: CDR3 protein, V gene.

cdr3_aa: CASSPQTGFNYGYTF
v_call: TRBV3-1/TRBV3-2

cdr3_aa: CASSLGRVSNQPQHF
v_call: TRBV7-8

cdr3_aa: CASRDRTLNTEAFF
v_call: TRBV6-5

cdr3_aa: CASSTISRVETSF
v_call: TRBV11-3

cdr3_aa: CASSPGTGYGQPQHF
v_call: TRBV5-5

cdr3_aa: CASSHRRGREKLFF
v_call: TRBV4-2

cdr3_aa: CASSPRKTSGGTYNEQFF
v_call: TRBV28

cdr3_aa: CASSPTGDYGYTF
v_call: TRBV18

cdr3_aa: CASSSRTRTYNEQFF
v_call: TRBV4-1

cdr3_aa: CASREASGAGYTF
v_call: TRBV5-4

cdr3_aa: CATPGRGLDQPQHF
v_call: TRBV5-1

cdr3_aa: CASSQADRDLTEAFF
v_call: TRBV4-1

cdr3_aa: CASSFRGGLGTEAFF
v_call: TRBV5-4

cdr3_aa: CAIRGSGEGYTF
v_call: TRBV10-3

cdr3_aa: CASSPTSGTYNEQFF
v_call: TRBV11-2

cdr3_aa: CASSPSGNYGYTF
v_call: TRBV7-9

cdr3_aa: CASSEASGGQPQHF
v_call: TRBV2

cdr3_aa: CASSGLTGRNIQYF
v_call: TRBV9

cdr3_aa: CASRQFGPLSGVPSYEQYF
v_call: TRBV28

cdr3_aa: CASSYHQQRGGNEQFF
v_call: TRBV6-5

cdr3_aa: CASSLSGRASDEQFF
v_call: TRBV7-6

cdr3_aa: CASRSPGGYNSPLHF
v_call: TRBV4-1

cdr3_aa: CASSFMTGKGYTF
v_call: TRBV12-3/TRBV12-4

cdr3_aa: CSASSDTRNTIYF
v_call: TRBV20-1

cdr3_aa: CASSLTGGAGYGYTF
v_call: TRBV7-8

cdr3_aa: CASSFVNTEAFF
v_call: TRBV28

cdr3_aa: CASRLGVNSPLHF
v_call: TRBV6-5

cdr3_aa: CASSLAFLGADSPLHF
v_call: TRBV7-8

cdr3_aa: CASSGRDSNTEAFF
v_call: TRBV9

cdr3_aa: CASSERQGYEQYF
v_call: TRBV2

cdr3_aa: CASAQAGYDGELFF
v_call: TRBV2

cdr3_aa: CASNRPLGRAGNTIYF
v_call: TRBV28

cdr3_aa: CASRGQNTEAFF
v_call: TRBV10-1

cdr3_aa: CATSDSRGPGETQYF
v_call: TRBV24-1

cdr3_aa: CASSSGTWNTGELFF
v_call: TRBV27

cdr3_aa: CASSEGLVRPTVWYF
v_call: TRBV2

cdr3_aa: CASSLTAGPHEQYF
v_call: TRBV7-2

cdr3_aa: CASSYSWEEGREAFF
v_call: TRBV6-5